Included here is one TCR beta chain sequence, with context. The CDR3 spans 14 residues. In the PCR, 60 Vbeta and 13 Jbeta primers were used. Measured with immunoSEQ multiplex PCR; TCRdb has only the in-frame clones, and not every one. The data contain 100,000 to 150,000 clones, approximately 80% of them singletons. The sample originates from a study of cytomegalovirus exposure and HLA in healthy donors. Background on the study: A preliminary data release comprised approximately 85 million unique TCRs obtained from HLA-typed donors.

At collection, donors were nominally healthy, but unrecorded immune exposures were probable. The sequence was obtained from a man aged 35-49 years in good health and CMV-seronegative. Input material: PBMCs. The chain links TRBV12-2 to TRBJ2-7; TRBD1, as called in the table, went unchecked against the DNA. TRBV12-2 is tagged as a pseudogene. DNA for the CDR3: TGTGCAAGTCGCTTAGTCGGACAGGTGGTAGAGCAGTACTTC. Protein sequence: CASRLVGQVVEQYF.